A selection of T cell receptor beta chains follows, all from one sample in a study of blood T cell repertoires in COVID-19. The data were produced by immunoSEQ multiplex PCR, yet TCRdb's version contains in-frame clones alone and is incomplete. This sample has roughly 200,000 clones; 86% occur once, and the top ten carry around 4.5%. The sample taken for sequencing was PBMCs or T cells enriched from blood (not recorded which). These receptors all stem from a woman between 25 and 40 years old who had been exposed to COVID-19. CDR3s include the opening cysteine and the closing phenylalanine or tryptophan. The D gene is left open where the match is weak. Size values are once, few and many counts, or a class for expanded clones, and some rows have none.

V	D	size	J	CDR3	DNA
TRBV10-2	NA	once	TRBJ1-1	CASSPTTGNTEAFF	TGCGCCAGCAGCCCTACGACAGGGAACACTGAAGCTTTCTTT
TRBV28	NA	NA	TRBJ1-1	CASSPAPSQVMNTEAFF	TGTGCCAGCAGCCCAGCCCCTTCGCAGGTTATGAACACTGAAGCTTTCTTT
TRBV2	NA	NA	TRBJ2-2	CASSPDSYTGELFF	TGTGCCAGCAGTCCGGACAGTTACACCGGGGAGCTGTTTTTT
TRBV7-8	NA	few	TRBJ1-3	CASSFSSPGNTIYF	TGTGCCAGCAGCTTTTCCTCCCCCGGAAACACCATATATTTT
TRBV7-9	NA	NA	TRBJ1-5	CASSLAQGGNQPQHF	TGTGCCAGCAGCTTAGCCCAGGGTGGCAATCAGCCCCAGCATTTT
TRBV6-1	TRBD1	NA	TRBJ1-5	CASSEVRGGSRNQPQHF	TGTGCCAGCAGTGAAGTTCGAGGGGGCTCAAGAAATCAGCCCCAGCATTTT
TRBV6-5	NA	NA	TRBJ1-6	CASSRTEADSPLHF	TGTGCCAGCAGTCGGACAGAAGCGGATTCACCCCTCCACTTT
TRBV10-3	NA	NA	TRBJ1-5	CAIQGVGEPQHF	TGTGCCATCCAAGGAGTCGGGGAGCCCCAGCATTTT
TRBV24-1	NA	NA	TRBJ2-7	CATSDVGDEQYF	TGTGCCACCAGTGATGTCGGGGACGAGCAGTACTTC
TRBV15	NA	NA	TRBJ1-1	CATSRDTGRSEAFF	TGTGCCACCAGCAGGGACACAGGGCGGTCTGAAGCTTTCTTT
TRBV19	NA	NA	TRBJ1-5	CASSIDVSQPQHF	TGTGCCAGTAGTATAGATGTGAGTCAGCCCCAGCATTTT
TRBV5-1	NA	NA	TRBJ1-4	CASRRTGESFEKLFF	TGCGCCAGCAGGCGGACCGGGGAGAGTTTCGAAAAACTGTTTTTT
TRBV5-6	TRBD1	NA	TRBJ1-5	CASSSGTGGQPQHF	TGTGCCAGCAGCTCAGGGACAGGGGGCCAGCCCCAGCATTTT
TRBV2	NA	NA	TRBJ1-4	CASSERGGVDEKLFF	TGTGCCAGCAGTGAGAGAGGAGGGGTTGACGAAAAACTGTTTTTT
TRBV7-2	TRBD1	NA	TRBJ2-7	CASSSRGLYLTYEQYF	TGTGCCAGCAGCTCCAGGGGGCTGTATTTGACCTACGAGCAGTACTTC
TRBV6-5	NA	NA	TRBJ2-2	CASLPRGGELFF	TGTGCCAGCCTCCCGCGGGGCGGGGAGCTGTTTTTT